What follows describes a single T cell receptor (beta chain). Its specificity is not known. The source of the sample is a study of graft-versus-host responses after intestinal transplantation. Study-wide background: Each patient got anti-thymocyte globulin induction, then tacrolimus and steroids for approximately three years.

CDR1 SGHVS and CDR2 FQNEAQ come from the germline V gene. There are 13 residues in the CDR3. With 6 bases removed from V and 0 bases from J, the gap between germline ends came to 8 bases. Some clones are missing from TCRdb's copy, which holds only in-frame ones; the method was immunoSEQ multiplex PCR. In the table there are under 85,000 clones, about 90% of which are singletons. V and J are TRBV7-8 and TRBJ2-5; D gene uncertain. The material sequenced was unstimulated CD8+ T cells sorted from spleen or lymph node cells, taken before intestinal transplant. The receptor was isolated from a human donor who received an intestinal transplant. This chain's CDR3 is CASRLLDQETQYF. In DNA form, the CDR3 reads TGTGCCAGCAGACTCCTCGACCAAGAGACCCAGTACTTC.